This TCR beta chain emerged from a study of T cells in Graves' hyperthyroidism and ophthalmopathy. Patients showing uncontrolled infection, other autoimmune disease, pregnancy or lactation were ineligible. Fresh 10 ml peripheral blood yielded PBMCs. The CDR3 regions of TCR beta were amplified from RNA transcripts. HTBI primers were used for first-round RT-PCR of the TCR CDR3. From the multiplex PCR reads, TCRdb called clonotypes with MiXCR, one entry per CDR3 protein. The table lists hundreds of thousands of distinct CDR3 sequences, about 16% of them singletons. This clonotype showed up just a few times. V lost 0 bases to trimming and J lost 3 bases, with 6 bases between them. The CDR3 consists of 12 residues. Looked up from germline, CDR1 is GTSNPN and CDR2 is SVGIG (reference sequence).

Material: blood. The rearrangement uses TRBV30 and TRBJ2-7; D gene unclear. The sequence was obtained from a woman aged 25-40 years with Graves' hyperthyroidism. Here the CDR3 reads CAWSVGFYEQYF. The DNA of the CDR3 is TGTGCCTGGAGTGTAGGGTTCTACGAGCAGTACTTC.